This T cell receptor (beta chain) was captured by sequencing in a study of blood T cell repertoires in COVID-19. The authors' processing: Amplification of reference gene primers provided the estimated nucleated cell counts. Measured with immunoSEQ multiplex PCR; TCRdb has only the in-frame clones, and not every one. V, J and clone size are taken as reported in that table, and D and trimming were inferred from the DNA itself. The data show about 53,000 clones, about nine tenths seen once. Sequenced sample: peripheral blood. This TCR was recovered from a man of 80 years or more with acute or convalescent COVID-19.

The DNA for the CDR3 is TGTGCCAGCAGCTTGGAACAGTTTAACTATGGCTACACCTTC. The encoded protein is CASSLEQFNYGYTF. The rearrangement uses TRBV5-6 and TRBJ1-2; D gene ambiguous. V was pared by 0 bases and J by 1 base, with 7 bases between. Germline assignment: CDR1 SGHDT and CDR2 YYEEEE. The CDR3 is 14 amino acids.